This passage covers 23 T cell receptor beta chains from one sample sequenced in a study of PD-1 blockade in classical Hodgkin lymphoma. Each patient relapsed following autologous stem cell transplantation, and prior brentuximab vedotin exposure differed. The method was immunoSEQ multiplex PCR; TCRdb's version includes in-frame clones alone and lacks a portion of them. The profile shows roughly 62,000 clones, about 91% of them singletons. This specimen was peripheral blood mononuclear cells (PBMCs), taken at baseline. The source of these receptors is a human donor with classical Hodgkin lymphoma.

V and J are TRBV7-9 and TRBJ2-2, with TRBD2 as a possible D gene (5 bases). The CDR3 has 13 residues. The ends were cut back, 7 bases at V and 1 base at J, with 7 bases in the middle. The V gene's germline CDR1 is SEHNR and CDR2 FQNEAQ (reference sequence). CDR3 protein: CASIAGNTGELFF. In DNA, the CDR3 is TGTGCCAGCATCGCGGGGAACACCGGGGAGCTGTTTTTT.

The chain employs TRBV2 and TRBJ1-5; 7 bases fit TRBD1. The germline CDR1 and CDR2 sequences are SNHLY and FYNNEI. This CDR3 contains 15 residues. The V and J ends lost 6 bases and 11 bases, in that order; junction bases with no gene match: 16. The CDR3 protein is CASSFRQGHQSAQHF. DNA of the CDR3: TGTGCCAGCAGCTTTAGACAGGGCCACCAATCAGCCCAGCATTTT.

The chain links TRBV6-4 to TRBJ2-1, with D perhaps matching TRBD2 (7 bases). Per the germline V gene, CDR1 is MRHNA and CDR2 is SNTAGT. The CDR3 consists of 16 residues. Between the trimmed V and J ends, which lost 2 bases and 7 bases, there was a span of 18 bases. DNA of the CDR3: TGTGCCAGCAGTGACCCCGAAAGGGGGGGAAGTAATGAGCAGTTCTTC. This sequence encodes CASSDPERGGSNEQFF.

V is TRBV7-2 and J is TRBJ1-5; D not resolved. The ends were cut back, 1 base at V and 1 base at J, with 8 bases in the middle. Germline V gene sequence: CDR1 SGHTA, CDR2 FQGNSA. CDR3 length equals 15 residues. The CDR3 DNA sequence: TGTGCCAGCAGCTTAGTTGCGGGGAGCAATCAGCCCCAGCATTTT. This codes for CASSLVAGSNQPQHF.

This chain links TRBV5-8 with TRBJ2-1; 8 bases match TRBD1. Trimming at V came to 6 bases and at J to 3 bases, leaving 8 bases not matched to a gene. This CDR3 has 15 residues. Per the germline V gene, CDR1 is SGHTS and CDR2 is YDEGEE. The CDR3 spells CASTFQGANYNEQFF. CDR3 sequence (DNA): TGTGCCAGCACCTTCCAGGGGGCTAACTACAATGAGCAGTTCTTC.

This clone is a singleton in its sample. The rearrangement uses TRBV5-1 and TRBJ1-3; D is possibly TRBD1 (6 bases). In germline, CDR1 is SGHRS, CDR2 YFSETQ. Between the trimmed V and J ends, which lost 4 bases and 0 bases, there was a span of 20 bases. The CDR3 spans 18 residues. CDR3 region: CASSPRNNRGHSGNTIYF. The CDR3 DNA follows: TGCGCCAGCAGCCCGCGAAACAATCGGGGGCACTCTGGAAACACCATATATTTT. The full variable domain, completed using reference TRBV5-1 and TRBJ1-3, is KAGVTQTPRYLIKTRGQQVTLSCSPISGHRSVSWYQQTPGQGLQFLFEYFSETQRNKGNFPGRFSGRQFSNSRSEMNVSTLELGDSALYLCASSPRNNRGHSGNTIYFGEGSWLTVV.

This chain links TRBV2 with TRBJ1-4; D may be TRBD1 (5 bases). The germline V gene has CDR1 SNHLY and CDR2 FYNNEI. The germline V and J ends were trimmed by 6 bases and 6 bases, with 17 bases remaining between them. The CDR3 contains 15 residues. The CDR3 sequence is CASSGTGVEHEKLFF. Written as DNA, the CDR3 is TGTGCCAGCAGCGGCACGGGGGTGGAACATGAAAAACTGTTTTTT.

Here the CDR3 DNA reads TGTGCCAGCAGTCACAGGGTGGCGAATCAGCCCCAGCATTTT. This encodes CASSHRVANQPQHF. This chain links TRBV27 with TRBJ1-5, with D possibly matching TRBD1 (6 bases). The CDR3 has 14 residues. V was trimmed by 5 bases and J by 4 bases, leaving 12 bases between them. The germline gives CDR1 MNHEY, CDR2 SMNVEV (reference sequence).

In its sample, this clone ranks as hyperexpanded. The chain uses TRBV7-7 and TRBJ1-2; 7 bases map to TRBD1. Germline CDR1 SSHAT, CDR2 FNYEAQ (reference sequence). J lost 4 bases, V lost 5 bases, and 7 bases had no gene match. This CDR3 comprises 14 residues. CDR3 coding DNA: TGTGCCAGCAGCCTTAACGGGACAGCCTATGGCTACACCTTC. The encoded protein is CASSLNGTAYGYTF.

The V and J genes are TRBV6-5 and TRBJ2-1; 9 bases are a match to TRBD1. The V and J ends lost 6 bases and 4 bases, in that order; junction bases with no gene match: 7. CDR3 size: 15 residues. Germline V lookup: CDR1 MNHEY, CDR2 SVGAGI. The CDR3 region has the DNA TGTGCCAGCAGAAACCGGGACAGGGTTTACAATGAGCAGTTCTTC. Translated: CASRNRDRVYNEQFF.

This chain links TRBV11-2 with TRBJ2-7, with 9 bases that match TRBD1. The CDR3 is 12 residues long. Germline V gives CDR1 SGHAT, CDR2 FQNNGV. V dropped 0 bases and J dropped 11; count of bases not matched to a gene: 2. CDR3 region: CASSLEGQGKYF. For the CDR3, the DNA is TGTGCCAGCAGCTTAGAGGGACAGGGAAAGTACTTC.

V and J are TRBV5-6 and TRBJ1-6, with TRBD1 matching 7 bases. Trimming removed 4 bases from V and 0 bases from J; junction bases left unmatched: 4. The germline CDR1 and CDR2 sequences are SGHDT and YYEEEE. The CDR3 is 16 amino acids. The CDR3 coding sequence is TGTGCCAGCAGCCCGGGGGACAGCTCCTATAATTCACCCCTCCACTTT. Translation gives CASSPGDSSYNSPLHF. The full variable domain, in which reference TRBV5-6 and TRBJ1-6 provide the parts outside the CDR3, is DAGVTQSPTHLIKTRGQQVTLRCSPKSGHDTVSWYQQALGQGPQFIFQYYEEEERQRGNFPDRFSGHQFPNYSSELNVNALLLGDSALYLCASSPGDSSYNSPLHFGNGTRLTVT.

The J gene is TRBJ1-3, the V gene TRBV6-5, with 7 bases that match TRBD1. Germline V gene sequence: CDR1 MNHEY, CDR2 SVGAGI. The CDR3 runs 14 residues. Trimming cost V 7 bases and J 3 bases; bases outside gene matches: 6. The CDR3 coding sequence is TGTGCCAGCACGGAGGGGGCGTATGGAAACACCATATATTTT. It specifies CASTEGAYGNTIYF.

J is TRBJ1-3 and V is TRBV18; 7 bases align to TRBD1. The CDR3 runs 16 residues. Germline V CDR1 and CDR2: KGHSH, LQKENI. V shed 3 bases and J 0 bases; nucleotides not matched to a gene: 5. CDR3 coding DNA: TGTGCCAGCTCACCGGGGACAGCCAACTCTGGAAACACCATATATTTT. Amino acid sequence: CASSPGTANSGNTIYF.

This chain joins TRBV7-9 and TRBJ1-5; D ambiguous. Deletions cut 6 bases from V and 5 bases from J, with 20 bases between. The germline V gene encodes CDR1 SEHNR and CDR2 FQNEAQ (reference sequence). CDR3 length: 16 residues. CDR3 bases: TGTGCCAGCAGGAATGACTGGGCCGTCCCTGATCAGCCCCAGCATTTT. Residues: CASRNDWAVPDQPQHF.

This sequence joins TRBV9 and TRBJ2-1; 10 bases agree with TRBD2. The germline CDR1 and CDR2 sequences are SGDLS and YYNGEE. The CDR3 sequence is 17 residues long. J gave up 4 bases and V 1 base, and 8 bases lay outside the gene matches. This chain's CDR3 is CASSVSPAGGRYNEQFF. Here the CDR3 DNA reads TGTGCCAGCAGCGTATCACCAGCGGGGGGGAGGTACAATGAGCAGTTCTTC. The entire variable domain, with the rest obtained from reference TRBV9 and TRBJ2-1, is as follows: DSGVTQTPKHLITATGQRVTLRCSPRSGDLSVYWYQQSLDQGLQFLIQYYNGEERAKGNILERFSAQQFPDLHSELNLSSLELGDSALYFCASSVSPAGGRYNEQFFGPGTRLTVL.

The table lists this clone with a count of one. The chain carries TRBV19 and TRBJ2-5, with D perhaps matching TRBD1 (5 bases). The ends were cut back, 5 bases at V and 5 bases at J, with 18 bases in the middle. Germline loops: CDR1 LNHDA, CDR2 SQIVND (reference sequence). CDR3 length: 15 residues. The CDR3 spells CASSQDSGSGETQYF. The CDR3 coding sequence is TGTGCCAGTAGTCAAGACTCAGGGTCCGGGGAGACCCAGTACTTC.

This clone was seen only once. This chain joins TRBV5-4 and TRBJ2-1, with a tentative D call TRBD2 (6 bases). CDR3 size: 14 residues. CDR1 and CDR2 from the germline V gene are SGHNT and YYREEE (reference sequence). V shed 4 bases and J shed 6 bases, with 14 bases lying between them. As DNA, the CDR3 is TGTGCCAGCAGCCTGGAGGCGGGGAGCAATGAGCAGTTCTTC. It yields the protein CASSLEAGSNEQFF. The full variable domain, in which reference TRBV5-4 and TRBJ2-1 provide the parts outside the CDR3, is ETGVTQSPTHLIKTRGQQVTLRCSSQSGHNTVSWYQQALGQGPQFIFQYYREEENGRGNFPPRFSGLQFPNYSSELNVNALELDDSALYLCASSLEAGSNEQFFGPGTRLTVL.

The chain recombines TRBV5-5 with TRBJ1-3; no definite D call. Germline-derived CDR1 and CDR2 are SGHKS and YYEKEE (reference sequence). The CDR3 consists of 17 residues. Trimming pared 0 bases from V and 0 bases from J, leaving 13 bases between. The CDR3 here is CASSLASTAYSGNTIYF. CDR3 nucleotide sequence: TGTGCCAGCAGCTTGGCCTCAACCGCCTACTCTGGAAACACCATATATTTT.

The CDR3 region has the DNA TGTGCCAGTAGCCAAGGACAGGCCCGTAATGAAAAACTGTTTTTT. The encoded protein is CASSQGQARNEKLFF. V and J are TRBV19 and TRBJ1-4, with 7 bases aligning to TRBD1. V lost 6 bases to trimming and J lost 4 bases; unmatched junction nucleotides: 8. The length of the CDR3 is 15 residues. Germline V gene sequence: CDR1 LNHDA, CDR2 SQIVND (reference sequence).

The chain recombines TRBV19 with TRBJ2-4; the D gene is possibly TRBD2 (5 bases). V was cut by 2 bases and J by 6 bases, with 11 bases left in between. Germline assignment: CDR1 LNHDA and CDR2 SQIVND (reference sequence). The CDR3 has 14 amino acids. CDR3 in DNA: TGTGCCAGTAGTATAAGGGAGAAGGGAAACATTCAGTACTTC. As protein: CASSIREKGNIQYF.

CDR3: CASGLVVGDGGGDNEQFF. As DNA, the CDR3 is TGTGCTAGTGGTTTGGTAGTCGGGGACGGCGGGGGGGACAATGAGCAGTTCTTC. The V call is TRBV12-5, the J call TRBJ2-1, with 9 bases identical to TRBD2. The CDR3 extends over 18 amino acids. The trim removed 0 bases at V and 5 bases at J, leaving 11 bases unmatched. Germline V gene sequence: CDR1 LGHNT, CDR2 FRNRAP. The full variable domain, with the rest looked up from reference TRBV12-5 and TRBJ2-1, is DARVTQTPRHKVTEMGQEVTMRCQPILGHNTVFWYRQTMMQGLELLAYFRNRAPLDDSGMPKDRFSAEMPDATLATLKIQPSEPRDSAVYFCASGLVVGDGGGDNEQFFGPGTRLTVL.

This clone was seen a single time. This sequence joins TRBV6-5 and TRBJ2-2; D may correspond to TRBD1 or TRBD2 (5 bases each). Germline assignment: CDR1 MNHEY and CDR2 SVGAGI. V was shortened by 7 bases and J by 6 bases, with 18 bases between the two germline ends. There are 15 residues in the CDR3. The CDR3 sequence is CASKTGQGEAGELFF. In nucleotides, the CDR3 is TGTGCCAGCAAAACGGGGCAGGGAGAGGCCGGGGAGCTGTTTTTT.